These 28 T cell receptor beta chains were all obtained from the same sample, sequenced in a study of regulatory T cells in long-lasting Graves disease. Construction of the TCR beta libraries employed iRepertoire HTBI primers in conjunction with Arm-PCR of CDR3 regions. Each CDR3 protein gets one entry after TCRdb re-called the multiplex PCR reads with MiXCR. This sample has 600,000 to 800,000 distinct CDR3 sequences, with about 30% found just once. The time point was: persistent/refractory GD, antithyroid drugs over 5 years with positive TRAb. From RNA extracted from PBMCs, the TCR library was made. The specimen was peripheral blood mononuclear cells (PBMCs), collected when the disease was refractory, from a patient treated with antithyroid drugs. Every receptor here comes from a female donor with Graves disease.

This clonotype was found a few times. V usage is TRBV7-3 and J usage is TRBJ1-1, with D hard to call. V was cut by 7 bases and J by 5 bases, with 11 bases left in between. Germline CDR1 and CDR2: SGHTA and FQGTGA. The CDR3 has 12 residues. CDR3: CASNSLGTEAFF. Written as DNA, the CDR3 is TGTGCCAGCAACTCCTTGGGGACTGAAGCTTTCTTT. The whole variable domain, filled in from reference TRBV7-3 and TRBJ1-1, reads GAGVSQTPSNKVTEKGKYVELRCDPISGHTALYWYRQSLGQGPEFLIYFQGTGAADDSGLPNDRFFAVRPEGSVSTLKIQRTERGDSAVYLCASNSLGTEAFFGQGTRLTVV.

V usage is TRBV6-1 and J usage is TRBJ1-3; D perhaps matches TRBD1 (6 bases). Germline loops: CDR1 MNHNS, CDR2 SASEGT. The V end lost 5 bases, the J end lost 5 bases, and 13 bases lay between the germline ends. CDR3 length: 14 amino acids. CDR3 sequence reads: CASSPQGVRNTIYF. The DNA of the CDR3 is TGTGCCAGCAGTCCACAGGGAGTTCGAAACACCATATATTTT.

This clonotype was seen more than once but under ten times. The V call is TRBV28, the J call TRBJ1-5; no definite D call. Trimming stripped 6 bases from V and 5 bases from J, with 26 bases between. Per the germline V gene, CDR1 is MDHEN and CDR2 is SYDVKM. The CDR3 spans 18 residues. The CDR3 DNA reads as TGTGCCAGCAGACCACCCCGCCGGGCCCAAGGTGGGGATCAGCCCCAGCATTTT. Translation gives CASRPPRRAQGGDQPQHF.

The genes are TRBV29-1 and TRBJ1-1, with a tentative D call TRBD1 (5 bases). CDR1 is SQVTM, CDR2 ANQGSEA, per germline. The CDR3 totals 20 residues. Trimming removed 4 bases at V and 3 bases at J, with 33 bases between. CDR3 region: CSVGHWAPAAAGAGDTEAFF. The CDR3 DNA reads TGCAGCGTTGGCCATTGGGCGCCGGCAGCCGCCGGGGCAGGAGACACTGAAGCTTTCTTT. Looking up the rest from reference TRBV29-1 and TRBJ1-1 gives the full variable domain: SAVISQKPSRDICQRGTSLTIQCQVDSQVTMMFWYRQQPGQSLTLIATANQGSEATYESGFVIDKFPISRPNLTFSTLTVSNMSPEDSSIYLCSVGHWAPAAAGAGDTEAFFGQGTRLTVV.

The chain is built from TRBV18 and TRBJ1-1, with a possible D match to TRBD1 (5 bases). The CDR3 sequence is 16 residues long. CDR1 is KGHSH and CDR2 is LQKENI in the germline V gene. V shed 2 bases and J shed 1 base, with 14 bases lying between them. This CDR3 reads CASSPDRGGWNTEAFF. CDR3 in DNA: TGTGCCAGCTCACCAGATCGCGGGGGATGGAACACTGAAGCTTTCTTT.

The chain employs TRBV7-9 and TRBJ1-3; TRBD1 agrees at 8 bases. The CDR3 has 16 amino acids. Unmatched junction bases numbered 6, after V lost 5 bases and J lost 0 bases. The germline gives CDR1 SEHNR, CDR2 FQNEAQ (reference sequence). CDR3 in DNA: TGTGCCAGCAGCCACGTCGACAGGGGCTCTGGAAACACCATATATTTT. Residues: CASSHVDRGSGNTIYF.

The chain joins TRBV6-1 to TRBJ1-1, with 10 bases matching TRBD1. This CDR3 is 15 amino acids long. Germline V CDR1 and CDR2: MNHNS, SASEGT. The ends lost 6 bases at V and 4 bases at J; junction bases unmatched: 8. CDR3 sequence (DNA): TGTGCCAGCAGCCCCCGGGGACAGGGGATCACTGAAGCTTTCTTT. Protein product: CASSPRGQGITEAFF.

J is TRBJ2-3 and V is TRBV11-2, with unresolved D. The CDR3 runs to 14 residues. V shed 2 bases and J shed 2 bases, with 8 bases lying between them. Looked up from germline, CDR1 is SGHAT and CDR2 is FQNNGV. The CDR3 loop is CASSLYAITDTQYF. The CDR3 bases are TGTGCCAGCAGCTTATATGCCATCACAGATACGCAGTATTTT.

In the case of this clonotype: This may arise from a read error, as a much more abundant clone is one base away. V and J are TRBV2 and TRBJ1-6; 7 nucleotides match TRBD1. Germline V CDR1 and CDR2: SNHLY, FYNNEI. The CDR3 spans 16 residues. The CDR3 reads CASSSQGNIYNSPPHF. CDR3 nucleotide sequence: TGTGCCAGCAGTTCACAGGGGAATATCTATAATTCACCCCCCCACTTT.

Ten or more counts support this clonotype. The J gene is TRBJ1-4, the V gene TRBV7-9, with TRBD1 identical over 8 bases. This CDR3 has 15 residues. Trimming took 5 bases from V and 6 from J; bases not matched to a gene: 8. Germline loops: CDR1 SEHNR, CDR2 FQNEAQ (reference sequence). The CDR3 bases are TGTGCCAGCAGCCAGGTCGAACAGGGGGATGAAAAACTGTTTTTT. It specifies CASSQVEQGDEKLFF.

The chain joins TRBV27 to TRBJ1-2; TRBD1 aligns across 7 bases. Germline V gene sequence: CDR1 MNHEY, CDR2 SMNVEV (reference sequence). The length of the CDR3 is 15 residues. Trimming at V came to 7 bases and at J to 0 bases, leaving 8 bases not matched to a gene. The CDR3 spells CASTPQGSSNYGYTF. DNA of the CDR3: TGTGCCAGCACGCCACAGGGGTCCTCTAACTATGGCTACACCTTC.

This clonotype has just a few counts. The rearrangement links TRBV20-1 to TRBJ2-7; no firm D call. The CDR3 totals 12 residues. Between the trimmed V and J ends, which lost 1 base and 11 bases, there was a span of 15 bases. CDR1 is DFQATT and CDR2 is SNEGSKA in the germline V gene (reference sequence). The CDR3 DNA reads TGCAGTGCTAGAGCCCCGTTACGAGTGGAGTACTTC. Protein: CSARAPLRVEYF.

This chain connects TRBV7-2 to TRBJ1-2; 9 bases are shared with TRBD1. Germline values: CDR1 SGHTA, CDR2 FQGNSA. The V gene end was trimmed by 5 bases and the J gene end by 5 bases; junction bases not matched to a gene: 9. The CDR3 sequence is 15 residues long. The CDR3 sequence is CASSARTGGAYGYTF. CDR3 in DNA: TGTGCCAGCAGCGCCCGAACAGGGGGCGCGTATGGCTACACCTTC.

The CDR3 loop reads CASSQEWPLSTNEKLFF. DNA of the CDR3: TGTGCCAGCAGCCAAGAATGGCCCCTTTCAACTAATGAAAAACTGTTTTTT. V and J are TRBV4-2 and TRBJ1-4; D not resolved. From germline, CDR1 is LGHNA and CDR2 YNFKEQ. V lost 0 bases, J lost 0 bases, and 11 bases lay in between. The CDR3 runs to 17 residues.

This clonotype was seen a handful of times. The gene calls are TRBV10-2 and TRBJ2-2; weak D call: TRBD2 (6 bases). The CDR3 contains 15 residues. The germline CDR1 and CDR2 sequences are WSHSY and SAAADI. V dropped 3 bases and J dropped 6 bases, with 14 bases sitting between them. CDR3 residues: CASSDGGMGAGELFF. Here the CDR3 DNA reads TGCGCCAGCAGTGATGGGGGGATGGGCGCCGGGGAGCTGTTTTTT.

This clonotype was found a few times. V and J are TRBV29-1 and TRBJ1-1, with D unclear. Trimming took 4 bases from V and 3 from J, leaving 15 bases between them. This CDR3 has 14 amino acids. Germline CDR1 reads SQVTM; CDR2 reads ANQGSEA. CDR3 DNA: TGCAGCGTTGGGGTTGTTGGGGTGGACACTGAAGCTTTCTTT. Encoded protein: CSVGVVGVDTEAFF.

Concerning this clonotype: A junction boundary mismatches the germline segment, possibly from a read error. This chain connects TRBV5-1 to TRBJ2-6; tentatively, D is TRBD1 (5 bases). The CDR3 loop spans 15 amino acids. CDR1 and CDR2 (germline): SGHRS, YFSETQ. CDR3 in DNA: TGTGCCAGCAGCTTCGCAGGGTCTGGGGCCAACGTCCTGACTTTC. Protein product: CASSFAGSGANVLTF.

This clonotype has only one observation. This rearrangement joins TRBV3-1 to TRBJ1-6; 7 bases fit TRBD1. Germline loops: CDR1 LGHDT, CDR2 YNNKEL (reference sequence). The CDR3 runs to 15 residues. V lost 1 base to trimming and J lost 7 bases; unmatched junction nucleotides: 4. CDR3 sequence: CASSQGDRVNSPLHF. CDR3 sequence (DNA): TGTGCCAGCAGCCAAGGTGACAGGGTGAATTCACCCCTCCACTTT.

This chain uses TRBV10-3 with TRBJ2-7, with TRBD2 identical over 14 bases. CDR1 is ENHRY, CDR2 SYGVKD, per germline. Trimming cost V 2 bases and J 6 bases; bases outside gene matches: 3. There are 15 residues in the CDR3. The CDR3 coding sequence is TGTGCCATCAGTGAGGCCGGGACTAGCGGGAGCGAGCAGTACTTC. It specifies CAISEAGTSGSEQYF.

The chain is built from TRBV5-4 and TRBJ1-5; D unclear. V lost 3 bases to trimming and J lost 6 bases, with 13 bases between them. The CDR3 is 14 amino acids. Germline CDR1 is SGHNT and CDR2 is YYREEE (reference sequence). CDR3 residues: CASSSGVSVQPQHF. CDR3 DNA: TGTGCCAGCAGCTCCGGGGTCAGCGTTCAGCCCCAGCATTTT.

The V gene is TRBV5-1, the J gene TRBJ1-1; TRBD1 might be the D (6 bases). The CDR3 runs to 16 residues. Germline assignment: CDR1 SGHRS and CDR2 YFSETQ. V was pared by 0 bases and J by 1 base, with 13 bases between. The CDR3 reads CASSLEVRGANTEAFF. In DNA form, the CDR3 reads TGCGCCAGCAGCTTGGAGGTAAGGGGGGCGAACACTGAAGCTTTCTTT. Full variable domain (outside the CDR3, taken from reference TRBV5-1 and TRBJ1-1): KAGVTQTPRYLIKTRGQQVTLSCSPISGHRSVSWYQQTPGQGLQFLFEYFSETQRNKGNFPGRFSGRQFSNSRSEMNVSTLELGDSALYLCASSLEVRGANTEAFFGQGTRLTVV.

This clonotype was seen only a few times. The chain is built from TRBV2 and TRBJ1-5, with 7 bases identical to TRBD1. This CDR3 comprises 14 residues. Looked up from germline, CDR1 is SNHLY and CDR2 is FYNNEI. J gave up 6 bases and V 6 bases, and 8 bases lay outside the gene matches. The CDR3 region is CASSQGGHFQPQHF. In DNA, the CDR3 is TGTGCCAGCAGCCAAGGGGGCCATTTTCAGCCCCAGCATTTT.

The rearrangement joins TRBV20-1 to TRBJ1-2; no firm D call. CDR3 size: 9 residues. V dropped 8 bases and J dropped 10 bases, with 11 bases sitting between them. Germline CDR1 reads DFQATT; CDR2 reads SNEGSKA (reference sequence). The CDR3 DNA is TGCAGTTTATTACCCTACTACACCTTC. This encodes CSLLPYYTF.

To note about this clonotype: A much larger clone differs by one base, so this may be a read error. The CDR3 DNA reads TGTGCCAGCAGCTTTGGACTAGCGGGAGTATCAGGAGAGACCCAGTACTTC. Residues: CASSFGLAGVSGETQYF. This chain joins TRBV11-1 and TRBJ2-5; 13 nucleotides match TRBD2. Germline lookup yields CDR1 SGHAT and CDR2 FQDESV (reference sequence). CDR3 length equals 17 residues. Trimming took 3 bases from V and 4 from J; bases not matched to a gene: 8.

The V call is TRBV20-1, the J call TRBJ2-7, with D uncertain. CDR1 and CDR2 from the germline V gene are DFQATT and SNEGSKA (reference sequence). The CDR3 loop spans 14 amino acids. The CDR3 protein is CSAPRTSSSYEQYF. In nucleotides, the CDR3 is TGCAGCGCCCCAAGGACCTCCAGCTCCTACGAGCAGTACTTC.

A few counts support this clonotype. The chain uses TRBV20-1 and TRBJ1-1; D remains ambiguous. The CDR3 consists of 13 residues. Trimming removed 6 bases at V and 3 bases at J, with 14 bases between. In germline, CDR1 is DFQATT, CDR2 SNEGSKA (reference sequence). This CDR3 is CSAKDVVDTEAFF. The CDR3 nucleotides are TGCAGTGCCAAAGACGTCGTGGACACTGAAGCTTTCTTT.

This clonotype was picked up a small number of times. The rearrangement links TRBV10-3 to TRBJ1-1; possible D gene TRBD1, 5 bases. With 2 bases removed from V and 0 bases from J, the gap between germline ends came to 7 bases. The length of the CDR3 is 14 residues. Germline V gene lookup returns CDR1 ENHRY and CDR2 SYGVKD. CDR3 in amino acids: CAISEEGLNTEAFF. The CDR3, as DNA: TGTGCCATCAGTGAGGAGGGGTTGAACACTGAAGCTTTCTTT.

The chain combines TRBV6-2 or TRBV6-3 with TRBJ2-2; a possible D gene is TRBD1 (5 bases). Germline loops: CDR1 MNHEY, CDR2 SVGEGT. V lost 7 bases to trimming and J lost 3 bases, with 12 bases between them. This CDR3 has 14 residues. The CDR3 here is CASKRQRDTGELFF. CDR3 DNA sequence: TGTGCCAGCAAGCGACAGCGAGACACCGGGGAGCTGTTTTTT.